The 24 T cell receptor beta chains reported below all come from one sample, sequenced in a study of cytomegalovirus exposure and HLA in healthy donors. In the PCR, 60 Vbeta and 13 Jbeta primers were used. TCRdb keeps only in-frame clones here, not all; method: immunoSEQ multiplex PCR. The sample includes some 130,000 clones, 79% seen only once; the top ten take 6.5%. Sequenced input: PBMCs. The origin of the receptors is a man aged 35-49 years in good health and CMV-seropositive.

The chain combines TRBV9 with TRBJ1-1; D gene uncertain. The CDR3 extends over 13 amino acids. The germline V gene encodes CDR1 SGDLS and CDR2 YYNGEE. Trimming pared 4 bases from V and 5 bases from J, leaving 12 bases between. CDR3 loop: CASSPRSGTEAFF. The CDR3 DNA follows: TGTGCCAGCAGCCCCCGATCGGGTACTGAAGCTTTCTTT.

The chain carries TRBV30 and TRBJ1-2; no reliable D call. Germline CDR1 is GTSNPN and CDR2 is SVGIG (reference sequence). V was cut by 0 bases and J by 2 bases, with 7 bases left in between. The CDR3 length is 13 residues. CDR3: CAWSVESNYGYTF. The CDR3, as DNA: TGTGCCTGGAGTGTCGAGTCAAACTATGGCTACACCTTC.

This clone was seen once. The gene calls are TRBV18 and TRBJ2-7; 10 bases agree with TRBD1. This CDR3 contains 15 residues. Trimming at V came to 3 bases and at J to 2 bases, leaving 4 bases not matched to a gene. Germline V CDR1 and CDR2: KGHSH, LQKENI. CDR3 loop: CASSPQGQGTYEQYF. CDR3 nucleotides: TGTGCCAGCTCACCTCAGGGACAGGGGACCTACGAGCAGTACTTC.

The CDR3 DNA sequence: TGTGCCAGTAGTATGTCGGCTAGACGAAGCTCCTACGAGCAGTACTTC. Its translation is CASSMSARRSSYEQYF. The chain is built from TRBV19 and TRBJ2-7, with unresolved D. The CDR3 length is 16 residues. From germline, CDR1 is LNHDA and CDR2 SQIVND (reference sequence). V gave up 3 bases and J gave up 0 bases, with 15 bases separating them.

The rearrangement joins TRBV9 to TRBJ1-6; 7 nucleotides align to TRBD1. V lost 3 bases, J lost 5 bases, and 2 bases stayed unmatched. Germline values: CDR1 SGDLS, CDR2 YYNGEE. This CDR3 region has 14 residues. In DNA form, the CDR3 reads TGTGCCAGCAGCGAGGGACAGAATAATTCACCCCTCCACTTT. The encoded protein is CASSEGQNNSPLHF.

The chain combines TRBV7-8 with TRBJ2-5; D is ambiguous. CDR3 size: 12 residues. CDR1 and CDR2 from the germline V gene are SGHVS and FQNEAQ. The ends were cut back, 2 bases at V and 5 bases at J, with 6 bases in the middle. This CDR3 is CASSLSFETQYF. The CDR3 bases are TGTGCCAGCAGCTTATCTTTTGAGACCCAGTACTTC.

This clone has a single count. The chain couples TRBV6-4 to TRBJ1-2, with TRBD1 identical over 9 bases. J gave up 4 bases and V 2 bases, and 5 bases lay outside the gene matches. Germline CDR1 is MRHNA and CDR2 is SNTAGT. The CDR3 contains 15 residues. The CDR3 loop is CASSDQTGGFYGYTF. Here the CDR3 DNA reads TGTGCCAGCAGTGACCAGACAGGGGGGTTCTATGGCTACACCTTC.

This clone was seen more than once but under ten times. V gene TRBV25-1 combines with J gene TRBJ1-2; 11 positions agree with TRBD1. V trimming: 8 bases; J trimming: 7 bases; junction bases outside the gene matches: 3. The V gene's germline CDR1 is MGHDK and CDR2 SYGVNS. The CDR3 consists of 12 residues. CDR3 bases: TGTGCCAGCCGTGGGACAGGGGGTGGCTACACCTTC. This sequence encodes CASRGTGGGYTF.

This clone was seen just once. The chain combines TRBV11-3 with TRBJ2-1; 12 bases match TRBD2. This CDR3 spans 15 amino acids. Unmatched junction bases numbered 7, after V lost 5 bases and J lost 8 bases. Germline-derived CDR1 and CDR2 are SGHNT and YENEEA. Here the CDR3 reads CASSETSGSGHEQFF. CDR3 in DNA: TGTGCCAGCAGCGAGACTAGCGGGAGTGGGCATGAGCAGTTCTTC.

This clone occurred a few times. The chain couples TRBV6-5 to TRBJ1-2; tentative D call: TRBD1 (6 bases). This CDR3 is 13 amino acids long. Germline loops: CDR1 MNHEY, CDR2 SVGAGI. Trimming took 11 bases from V and 4 from J, leaving 17 bases between them. In nucleotides, the CDR3 is TGTGCCTCCCAGCCGGGGGGCGGCTATGGCTACACCTTC. Its protein product is CASQPGGGYGYTF.

The rearrangement joins TRBV27 to TRBJ2-1; 8 positions match TRBD2. V shed 6 bases, J shed 3 bases, and the junction held 7 bases outside the gene matches. Germline V gene lookup returns CDR1 MNHEY and CDR2 SMNVEV (reference sequence). The CDR3 has 15 amino acids. CDR3 residues: CASSLTSVSYNEQFF. The DNA of the CDR3 is TGTGCCAGCAGCCTGACTAGCGTAAGCTACAATGAGCAGTTCTTC.

This clone turned up a few times. The J gene is TRBJ2-5, the V gene TRBV28; 9 nucleotides line up with TRBD1. V dropped 2 bases and J dropped 1; count of bases not matched to a gene: 2. CDR3 size: 15 residues. CDR1 and CDR2 from the germline V gene are MDHEN and SYDVKM. In DNA, the CDR3 is TGTGCCAGCAGTTTAGGGACAGGGATCCAAGAGACCCAGTACTTC. Its protein product is CASSLGTGIQETQYF.

This clone was picked up one time. The gene calls are TRBV28 and TRBJ1-3; tentative D call: TRBD1 (5 bases). V was trimmed by 6 bases and J by 2 bases, leaving 5 bases between them. Germline CDR1 MDHEN, CDR2 SYDVKM. The CDR3 loop spans 12 amino acids. CDR3: CASRTAGNTIYF. In DNA form, the CDR3 reads TGTGCCAGCAGGACAGCTGGAAACACCATATATTTT.

The chain carries TRBV18 and TRBJ1-6, with 8 bases matching TRBD1. Losses at the gene ends were 3 bases for V and 5 bases for J; bases not matched to a gene: 6. The CDR3 spans 16 residues. Per the germline V gene, CDR1 is KGHSH and CDR2 is LQKENI. Here the CDR3 DNA reads TGTGCCAGCTCACCCGGACAGGGACGAAATAATTCACCCCTCCACTTT. As protein: CASSPGQGRNNSPLHF.

V and J are TRBV7-8 and TRBJ1-4; D perhaps matches TRBD1 (6 bases). CDR1 SGHVS and CDR2 FQNEAQ come from the germline V gene. This CDR3 region has 15 residues. Trimming removed 1 base from V and 8 bases from J, with 14 bases in between. For the CDR3, the DNA is TGTGCCAGCAGCTTAGTGGGGGGGCGGGAAGAAAAACTGTTTTTT. This sequence encodes CASSLVGGREEKLFF.

V is TRBV29-1 and J is TRBJ1-1, with TRBD1 identical over 9 bases. From germline, CDR1 is SQVTM and CDR2 ANQGSEA. Trimming took 7 bases from V and 6 from J; bases not matched to a gene: 3. The CDR3 runs 11 residues. CDR3 loop: CSGGTGSEAFF. The DNA for the CDR3 is TGCAGCGGAGGGACAGGGTCTGAAGCTTTCTTT. Drawing the rest from reference TRBV29-1 and TRBJ1-1, the complete variable domain is SAVISQKPSRDICQRGTSLTIQCQVDSQVTMMFWYRQQPGQSLTLIATANQGSEATYESGFVIDKFPISRPNLTFSTLTVSNMSPEDSSIYLCSGGTGSEAFFGQGTRLTVV.

The genes are TRBV30 and TRBJ1-6; 8 bases are a match to TRBD1. CDR1 and CDR2 from the germline V gene are GTSNPN and SVGIG (reference sequence). After removal of 2 bases from V and 9 bases from J, the junction contained 6 bases not matched to a gene. The CDR3 spans 14 residues. The CDR3 reads CAWSMTGVISPLHF. The CDR3 nucleotides are TGTGCCTGGAGTATGACAGGGGTAATTTCACCCCTCCACTTT.

The CDR3, as DNA: TGTGCCAGCAGTGCGTCTAGCGGGAGGCATGAGCAGTTCTTC. It encodes CASSASSGRHEQFF. V is TRBV6-1 and J is TRBJ2-1; 11 nucleotides align to TRBD2. Germline-derived CDR1 and CDR2 are MNHNS and SASEGT. This CDR3 spans 14 amino acids. Trimming took 4 bases from V and 8 from J; bases not matched to a gene: 4.

This chain uses TRBV7-3 with TRBJ1-1; 8 bases match TRBD1. Trimming cost V 5 bases and J 4 bases; bases outside gene matches: 6. The CDR3 covers 14 residues. Germline values: CDR1 SGHTA, CDR2 FQGTGA. The CDR3 DNA is TGTGCCAGCAGCGGACAGGGTCCGGGCACTGAAGCTTTCTTT. Translation gives CASSGQGPGTEAFF.

The genes are TRBV5-4 and TRBJ2-6; D remains unclear. V was cut by 5 bases and J by 1 base, with 10 bases left in between. The germline CDR1 and CDR2 sequences are SGHNT and YYREEE (reference sequence). CDR3 size: 15 residues. CDR3 bases: TGTGCCAGCAGTTCGAGTCTTTCTGGGGCCAACGTCCTGACTTTC. It encodes CASSSSLSGANVLTF.

V gene TRBV10-3 combines with J gene TRBJ1-5; D is unclear. V was clipped by 10 bases and J by 2 bases, with 15 bases between them. CDR1 is ENHRY, CDR2 SYGVKD, per germline. The CDR3 has 14 residues. The CDR3 sequence is CATWPGLGNQPQHF. The CDR3 DNA follows: TGTGCCACCTGGCCGGGTTTGGGCAATCAGCCCCAGCATTTT.

The CDR3 DNA reads TGTGCCAGTAGTATAGAGCCGGGGATTGGAGCTTTCTTT. Its translation is CASSIEPGIGAFF. V is TRBV19 and J is TRBJ1-1; D gene unclear. Germline V lookup: CDR1 LNHDA, CDR2 SQIVND (reference sequence). The CDR3 is made up of 13 amino acids. The germline V and J ends were trimmed by 0 bases and 10 bases, with 12 bases remaining between them. The variable domain in full, completed from reference TRBV19 and TRBJ1-1, reads DGGITQSPKYLFRKEGQNVTLSCEQNLNHDAMYWYRQDPGQGLRLIYYSQIVNDFQKGDIAEGYSVSREKKESFPLTVTSAQKNPTAFYLCASSIEPGIGAFFGQGTRLTVV.

Only a few counts were recorded for this clone. J is TRBJ2-2 and V is TRBV28, with D perhaps TRBD2 (5 bases). Trimming took 3 bases from V and 8 from J, leaving 22 bases between them. This CDR3 is 17 amino acids long. Germline V gives CDR1 MDHEN, CDR2 SYDVKM. The CDR3 is CASSFRTRKKGGGELFF. DNA for the CDR3: TGTGCCAGCAGTTTCCGGACGAGGAAGAAGGGCGGGGGGGAGCTGTTTTTT. The full variable domain, with the rest looked up from reference TRBV28 and TRBJ2-2, is DVKVTQSSRYLVKRTGEKVFLECVQDMDHENMFWYRQDPGLGLRLIYFSYDVKMKEKGDIPEGYSVSREKKERFSLILESASTNQTSMYLCASSFRTRKKGGGELFFGEGSRLTVL.

The chain has TRBV11-2 and TRBJ1-6; TRBD1 might be the D (6 bases). This CDR3 spans 14 amino acids. Trimming pared 5 bases from V and 7 bases from J, leaving 12 bases between. CDR1 SGHAT and CDR2 FQNNGV come from the germline V gene. The CDR3 protein is CASSPNRANSPLHF. CDR3 nucleotide sequence: TGTGCCAGCAGCCCGAACAGGGCAAATTCACCCCTCCACTTT.